The subject of this entry is one T cell receptor beta chain. The sample is drawn from a study of blood T cell repertoires in COVID-19. In the study overall: COVID-19 samples from acute and convalescent phases originated in the United States, Italy and Spain. Sources were T cells, B-cell-depleted T cells, or PBMCs; the material itself was cDNA or gDNA.

CDR1 and CDR2 (germline): MNHEY, SVGAGI. The CDR3 length is 13 residues. Trimming took 10 bases from V and 2 from J, leaving 14 bases between them. Assay: immunoSEQ multiplex PCR; the TCRdb copy retains only in-frame clones and omits some. The sample shows under 80,000 clones, roughly nine tenths of them seen only once. The J gene is TRBJ1-1, the V gene TRBV6-5, with a weak D call TRBD1 (6 bases). Sequencing used peripheral blood. The clonotype originates from a man aged 50-60 years with active COVID-19. CDR3 sequence: CATRWGRNTEAFF. The CDR3 nucleotides are TGTGCCACCAGATGGGGGCGTAACACTGAAGCTTTCTTT.